In its sample, the clone carrying this T cell receptor (beta chain) was seen a few times. This record belongs to a study of beta chain features in type 1 diabetes. The CDR3 length is 12 residues. Trimming took 2 bases from V and 7 from J, leaving 5 bases between them. Germline CDR1 and CDR2: SNHLY and FYNNEI. Investigators reverse transcribed all isolated RNA, so they sequenced expressed TCRB transcripts. The data were produced by immunoSEQ multiplex PCR, yet TCRdb's version contains in-frame clones alone and is incomplete. The table includes 130,000 to 150,000 clones, about 44% detected once. The TCR was taken from a man younger than 35 in good health. Sequenced sample: Tregs from blood. The chain links TRBV2 to TRBJ2-2; D gene ambiguous. CDR3 residues: CASSERYGELFF. In DNA, the CDR3 is TGTGCCAGCAGTGAACGGTACGGGGAGCTGTTTTTT.